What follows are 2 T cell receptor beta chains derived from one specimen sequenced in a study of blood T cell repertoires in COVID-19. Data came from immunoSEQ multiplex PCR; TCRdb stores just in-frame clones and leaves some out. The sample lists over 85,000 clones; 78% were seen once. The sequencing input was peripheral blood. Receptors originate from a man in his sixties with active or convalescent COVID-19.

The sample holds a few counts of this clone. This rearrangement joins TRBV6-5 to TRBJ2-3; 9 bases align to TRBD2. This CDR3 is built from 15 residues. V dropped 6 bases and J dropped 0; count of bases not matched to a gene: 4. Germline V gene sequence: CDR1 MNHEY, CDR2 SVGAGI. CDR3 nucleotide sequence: TGTGCCAGCAGAATAACTAGCGGGAGCACAGATACGCAGTATTTT. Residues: CASRITSGSTDTQYF.

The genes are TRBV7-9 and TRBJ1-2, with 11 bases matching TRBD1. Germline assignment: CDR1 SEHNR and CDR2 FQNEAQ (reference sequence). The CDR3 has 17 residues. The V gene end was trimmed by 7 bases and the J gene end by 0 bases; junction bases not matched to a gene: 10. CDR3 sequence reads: CASTEASGQGANYGYTF. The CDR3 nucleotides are TGTGCCAGCACAGAGGCTTCGGGACAGGGGGCTAACTATGGCTACACCTTC.